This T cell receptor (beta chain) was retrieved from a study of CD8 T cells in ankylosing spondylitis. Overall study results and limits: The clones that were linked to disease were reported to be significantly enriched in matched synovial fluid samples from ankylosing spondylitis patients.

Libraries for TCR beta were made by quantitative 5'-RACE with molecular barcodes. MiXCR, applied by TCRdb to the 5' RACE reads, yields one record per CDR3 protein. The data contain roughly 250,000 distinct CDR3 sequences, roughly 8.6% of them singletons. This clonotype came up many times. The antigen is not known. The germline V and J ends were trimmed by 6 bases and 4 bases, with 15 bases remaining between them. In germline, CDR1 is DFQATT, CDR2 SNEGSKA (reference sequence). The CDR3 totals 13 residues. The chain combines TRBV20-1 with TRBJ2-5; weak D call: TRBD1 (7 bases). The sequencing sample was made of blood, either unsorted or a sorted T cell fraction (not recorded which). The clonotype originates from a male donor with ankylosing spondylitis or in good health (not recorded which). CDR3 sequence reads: CSAPQGRIETQYF. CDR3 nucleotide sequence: TGCAGTGCCCCACAGGGGAGGATAGAGACCCAGTACTTC.